Below are 10 T cell receptor beta chains sequenced from a single sample in a study of T cells expressing NK-cell markers. TCRdb derives one entry per CDR3 protein from the 5' RACE reads, leaving out DNA. In total, the table holds some 140,000 distinct CDR3 sequences. Sequencing was performed on blood T cells: a sorted CD56 or NKG2C T cell subset, CD4+ or CD8+ T cells, or bulk PBMC T cells (not recorded which). The source is a woman aged 45 to 65 in good health.

This chain joins TRBV10-3 and TRBJ2-5; TCRdb designates TRBD1, a call that cannot be tested without DNA. Germline V CDR1 and CDR2: ENHRY, SYGVKD. The CDR3 has 16 residues. The chain's CDR3 is CAIRNRDRGSQETQYF.

The rearrangement links TRBV11-3 to TRBJ2-1; checking the TCRdb D call of TRBD2 is not possible without DNA. Germline CDR1 SGHNT, CDR2 YENEEA. The CDR3 is 14 amino acids. The CDR3 protein is CASRAGGGRNEQFF. Full variable domain (missing parts from reference TRBV11-3 and TRBJ2-1): EAGVVQSPRYKIIEKKQPVAFWCNPISGHNTLYWYLQNLGQGPELLIRYENEEAVDDSQLPKDRFSAERLKGVDSTLKIQPAELGDSAVYLCASRAGGGRNEQFFGPGTRLTVL.

The J gene is TRBJ2-1, the V gene TRBV29-1; TCRdb's assignment of TRBD2 cannot be checked, as there is no DNA. CDR1 SQVTM and CDR2 ANQGSEA come from the germline V gene. This CDR3 region has 14 residues. The CDR3 sequence is CSVYPGTRDNEQFF.

J is TRBJ2-2 and V is TRBV14; absent DNA, TCRdb's TRBD2 call cannot be checked. The CDR3 extends over 18 amino acids. Per germline, CDR1 SGHDN and CDR2 FVKESK. CDR3: CASSQDLTSGRNTGELFF.

This chain's CDR3 is CSAVSGIQGMYEQYF. This chain connects TRBV20-1 to TRBJ2-7; TCRdb returns TRBD1, unconfirmable since there is no DNA. The V gene's germline CDR1 is DFQATT and CDR2 SNEGSKA (reference sequence). CDR3 length: 15 amino acids.

The chain employs TRBV6-6 and TRBJ2-5; TCRdb's assignment of TRBD2 cannot be checked, as there is no DNA. The CDR3 loop spans 13 amino acids. Germline V gene sequence: CDR1 MNHNY, CDR2 SVGAGI (reference sequence). The CDR3 sequence is CASSYREVETQYF.

This sequence joins TRBV9 and TRBJ2-1; TCRdb picks TRBD2, but there is no DNA to check that call. Germline V gives CDR1 SGDLS, CDR2 YYNGEE. The CDR3 covers 14 residues. CDR3 sequence: CASSVLAGYNEQFF.

The chain links TRBV30 to TRBJ1-1. The germline V gene has CDR1 GTSNPN and CDR2 SVGIG (reference sequence). This CDR3 has 12 amino acids. CDR3 residues: CAWSSGNTEAFF.

The CDR3 reads CASSSGQGLAKVYEQYF. V and J are TRBV13 and TRBJ2-7; TCRdb proposes TRBD2, but this gene call is untestable without DNA. Looked up from germline, CDR1 is PRHDT and CDR2 is FYEKMQ (reference sequence). The CDR3 extends over 17 amino acids.

The rearrangement links TRBV29-1 to TRBJ2-1; TCRdb's D call, TRBD1, is unchecked because there is no DNA. This CDR3 comprises 16 residues. Germline V gene sequence: CDR1 SQVTM, CDR2 ANQGSEA. This chain's CDR3 is CSVEDPGRLSYNEQFF.